Listed here is a single T cell receptor (beta chain). Its specificity is unknown. This entry belongs to a study of T and B cells in COVID-19 patients. The wider study: Blood was sampled from COVID-19 patients who were either actively infected or recovered.

The CDR3 sequence is 11 residues long. Trimming cost V 3 bases and J 4 bases, with 5 bases left between them. The germline V gene encodes CDR1 GTSNPN and CDR2 SVGIG (reference sequence). Regarding the study as a whole: Early severe-case samples and blood from mildly ill patients during symptoms were in short supply. Patients with COVID-19 reportedly showed strongly skewed T cell receptor beta variable and joining gene usage.

From blood, about 250-500 ng of genomic DNA served as TRB template. BIOMED2 TRB-A/B primer pools were used in multiplex TRB PCR. Via MiXCR, TCRdb re-called the multiplex PCR reads, giving one row per CDR3 protein. The table has roughly 23,000 distinct CDR3 sequences, over 25% seen once. This receptor was taken from a human donor who had recovered from COVID-19. The sequenced sample was blood. The chain employs TRBV30 and TRBJ2-3, with D unclear. The CDR3 is CAWSLADTQYF. The CDR3 DNA sequence: TGTGCCTGGAGCCTGGCAGATACGCAGTATTTT.